A selection of T cell receptor beta chains follows, all from one sample in a study of identical twins. TCRdb analysed the 5' RACE reads with MiXCR anew, one entry per CDR3 protein. Among 1.5 million to 2 million distinct CDR3 sequences listed, more than 30% were seen once. Sequenced material: cord blood. These receptors originate from a newborn girl in good health. Each CDR3 is given with its conserved first and last residue. A D gene is named only where the DNA matches it firmly. Some rows mark clone size as missing; the rest say once, few, many or name a class of expanded clone.

j_call: TRBJ1-5; cdr3_length: 15; d_call: TRBD1; clone_size: few; v_call: TRBV20-1; cdr3_aa: CSARRSQGANQPQHF; cdr3_nt: TGCAGTGCTAGAAGGTCACAGGGGGCGAATCAGCCCCAGCATTTT
j_call: TRBJ2-1; cdr3_length: 15; d_call: -; clone_size: few; v_call: TRBV11-2; cdr3_aa: CASSLADLSYNEQFF; cdr3_nt: TGTGCCAGCAGCTTAGCGGACCTTTCCTACAATGAGCAGTTCTTC
j_call: TRBJ1-1; cdr3_length: 15; d_call: -; clone_size: -; v_call: TRBV2; cdr3_aa: CASSARVVRNTEAFF; cdr3_nt: TGTGCCAGCAGTGCGAGGGTAGTACGGAACACTGAAGCTTTCTTT
j_call: TRBJ2-5; cdr3_length: 13; d_call: -; clone_size: -; v_call: TRBV20-1; cdr3_aa: CSARVLAVETQYF; cdr3_nt: TGCAGTGCTAGAGTCCTAGCTGTGGAGACCCAGTACTTC
j_call: TRBJ2-3; cdr3_length: 13; d_call: -; clone_size: many; v_call: TRBV5-1; cdr3_aa: CASSLQSTDTQYF; cdr3_nt: TGTGCCAGCAGCTTACAGAGCACAGATACGCAGTATTTT
j_call: TRBJ2-1; cdr3_length: 15; d_call: -; clone_size: -; v_call: TRBV21-1; cdr3_aa: CASSNDPSGNNEQFF; cdr3_nt: TGTGCCAGCAGCAATGATCCCTCCGGCAACAATGAGCAGTTCTTC
j_call: TRBJ1-2; cdr3_length: 13; d_call: -; clone_size: many; v_call: TRBV10-3; cdr3_aa: CAIAGTSLESYTF; cdr3_nt: TGTGCCATCGCCGGGACATCCCTTGAGAGCTACACCTTC
j_call: TRBJ2-1; cdr3_length: 16; d_call: -; clone_size: few; v_call: TRBV20-1; cdr3_aa: CSARDLRAVFYNEQFF; cdr3_nt: TGCAGTGCTAGAGATCTGAGAGCGGTATTCTACAATGAGCAGTTCTTC
j_call: TRBJ2-7; cdr3_length: 14; d_call: TRBD1; clone_size: many; v_call: TRBV7-9; cdr3_aa: CASSYADRGYEQYF; cdr3_nt: TGTGCCAGCAGTTACGCGGACAGGGGATACGAGCAGTACTTC
j_call: TRBJ1-5; cdr3_length: 15; d_call: -; clone_size: -; v_call: TRBV6-6; cdr3_aa: CASSRGHNSNQPQHF; cdr3_nt: TGTGCCAGCAGTCGGGGACACAATAGCAATCAGCCCCAGCATTTT
j_call: TRBJ2-7; cdr3_length: 15; d_call: TRBD1; clone_size: few; v_call: TRBV28; cdr3_aa: CASSFIQGPSYEQYF; cdr3_nt: TGTGCCAGCAGTTTCATACAGGGGCCCTCCTACGAGCAGTACTTC
j_call: TRBJ1-2; cdr3_length: 15; d_call: TRBD1; clone_size: -; v_call: TRBV11-1; cdr3_aa: CASSRGQGANYGYTF; cdr3_nt: TGTGCCAGCAGCCGCGGACAGGGGGCAAACTATGGCTACACCTTC
j_call: TRBJ2-2; cdr3_length: 15; d_call: TRBD2; clone_size: -; v_call: TRBV20-1; cdr3_aa: CSAPRLAKNTGELFF; cdr3_nt: TGCAGTGCTCCTCGACTAGCAAAGAACACCGGGGAGCTGTTTTTT
j_call: TRBJ1-6; cdr3_length: 15; d_call: -; clone_size: -; v_call: TRBV28; cdr3_aa: CASSLGIGAGAPLHF; cdr3_nt: TGTGCCAGCAGTTTGGGAATCGGGGCAGGGGCACCCCTCCACTTT
j_call: TRBJ2-3; cdr3_length: 14; d_call: -; clone_size: -; v_call: TRBV9; cdr3_aa: CASSVRNSGGPQYF; cdr3_nt: TGTGCCAGCAGCGTACGAAATAGCGGAGGTCCGCAGTATTTT
j_call: TRBJ2-1; cdr3_length: 12; d_call: -; clone_size: -; v_call: TRBV28; cdr3_aa: CASSLLPAEQFF; cdr3_nt: TGTGCCAGCAGTTTATTACCAGCGGAGCAGTTCTTC
j_call: TRBJ1-2; cdr3_length: 13; d_call: -; clone_size: -; v_call: TRBV20-1; cdr3_aa: CSATLDTNYGYTF; cdr3_nt: TGCAGTGCTACCCTGGACACCAACTATGGCTACACCTTC
j_call: TRBJ2-1; cdr3_length: 14; d_call: -; clone_size: -; v_call: TRBV29-1; cdr3_aa: CSVEDGSSYNKQFF; cdr3_nt: TGCAGCGTTGAAGACGGAAGCTCCTACAATAAGCAGTTCTTC
j_call: TRBJ2-1; cdr3_length: 13; d_call: TRBD1; clone_size: few; v_call: TRBV5-1; cdr3_aa: CASSQGTGNEQFF; cdr3_nt: TGCGCCAGCAGCCAAGGGACAGGCAATGAGCAGTTCTTC
j_call: TRBJ2-3; cdr3_length: 15; d_call: -; clone_size: many; v_call: TRBV28; cdr3_aa: CASSYPGSGTDTQYF; cdr3_nt: TGTGCCAGCAGTTATCCAGGGTCGGGCACAGATACGCAGTATTTT
j_call: TRBJ2-1; cdr3_length: 15; d_call: -; clone_size: -; v_call: TRBV6-1; cdr3_aa: CALEGLLSSYNEQFF; cdr3_nt: TGTGCCTTAGAAGGACTCTTGAGCTCCTACAATGAGCAGTTCTTC
j_call: TRBJ2-7; cdr3_length: 12; d_call: TRBD1; clone_size: -; v_call: TRBV20-1; cdr3_aa: CSANRGRYEQYF; cdr3_nt: TGCAGTGCTAACAGGGGGCGCTACGAGCAGTACTTC
j_call: TRBJ2-7; cdr3_length: 16; d_call: TRBD2; clone_size: -; v_call: TRBV5-1; cdr3_aa: CASSLRGLAGSREQYF; cdr3_nt: TGCGCCAGCAGCTTGCGGGGACTAGCGGGATCCCGCGAGCAGTACTTC
j_call: TRBJ1-6; cdr3_length: 13; d_call: -; clone_size: -; v_call: TRBV29-1; cdr3_aa: CSVEVGRNSPPHF; cdr3_nt: TGCAGCGTTGAGGTCGGTCGTAATTCACCTCCCCACTTT
j_call: TRBJ2-7; cdr3_length: 14; d_call: -; clone_size: few; v_call: TRBV24-1; cdr3_aa: CATSVWTEFYEQYF; cdr3_nt: TGTGCCACCAGTGTCTGGACTGAATTCTACGAGCAGTACTTC
j_call: TRBJ2-3; cdr3_length: 16; d_call: -; clone_size: few; v_call: TRBV12-3/TRBV12-4; cdr3_aa: CASSLALGTRTDTQYF; cdr3_nt: TGTGCCAGCAGTTTGGCCCTAGGAACTCGCACAGATACGCAGTATTTT
j_call: TRBJ2-7; cdr3_length: 13; d_call: TRBD1; clone_size: -; v_call: TRBV10-3; cdr3_aa: CAITSGQGYEQYF; cdr3_nt: TGTGCCATCACGAGCGGACAGGGCTACGAGCAGTACTTC
j_call: TRBJ2-3; cdr3_length: 15; d_call: TRBD2; clone_size: -; v_call: TRBV3-1; cdr3_aa: CASRRRAGGPDTQYF; cdr3_nt: TGTGCCAGCAGACGACGGGCGGGAGGCCCAGATACGCAGTATTTT
j_call: TRBJ2-3; cdr3_length: 19; d_call: TRBD2; clone_size: -; v_call: TRBV20-1; cdr3_aa: CSATHLLAGALTSTDTQYF; cdr3_nt: TGCAGTGCTACTCACCTACTAGCGGGGGCCCTCACTAGCACAGATACGCAGTATTTT